These T cell receptor beta chains were read from a single sample in a study of control samples from healthy donors and cancer patients. Some clones are missing from TCRdb's copy, which holds only in-frame ones; the method was immunoSEQ multiplex PCR. The sample includes under 130,000 clones, 85% to 90% of them seen just once. Sample: PBMCs. The receptor source for this set is a man in his 60s with lung cancer. CDR3s include the opening cysteine and the closing phenylalanine or tryptophan. A D gene is named only where the DNA matches it firmly. Only part of the rows carry a size: once, few, many, or a class if the clone is expanded.

d_call j_call clone_size v_call cdr3_aa cdr3_nt
TRBD1 TRBJ1-1 - TRBV24-1 CATSGQGVGSTEAFF TGTGCCACCAGTGGACAGGGGGTGGGGAGCACTGAAGCTTTCTTT
- TRBJ1-4 - TRBV7-8 CASSEQGANEKLFF TGTGCCAGCAGCGAACAGGGCGCGAATGAAAAACTGTTTTTT
- TRBJ2-3 few TRBV7-2 CASSLVGRGTDTQYF TGTGCCAGCAGCTTAGTGGGCAGGGGTACAGATACGCAGTATTTT
TRBD2 TRBJ2-5 - TRBV11-1 CASSFGGAVYQETQYF TGTGCCAGCAGCTTCGGGGGGGCCGTGTACCAAGAGACCCAGTACTTC
TRBD2 TRBJ2-5 - TRBV12-3/TRBV12-4 CASRRGQETQYF TGTGCCAGCAGGCGGGGGCAAGAGACCCAGTACTTC
TRBD1 TRBJ2-7 - TRBV5-1 CASSSDRGPRDEQYF TGCGCCAGCAGCTCTGACAGGGGGCCGAGGGACGAGCAGTACTTC
TRBD1 TRBJ2-2 - TRBV9 CASSINPGQGAIGELFF TGTGCCAGCAGCATAAACCCGGGGCAGGGGGCGATCGGGGAGCTGTTTTTT
TRBD1 TRBJ2-2 few TRBV24-1 CATSAPPRTGNTGELFF TGTGCCACCAGTGCCCCGCCCAGGACAGGGAACACCGGGGAGCTGTTTTTT
- TRBJ2-3 - TRBV27 CASSLRLAAAADTQYF TGTGCCAGCAGTTTACGTCTGGCAGCGGCGGCAGATACGCAGTATTTT
- TRBJ2-7 - TRBV2 CASLGGSSYEQYF TGTGCCAGCCTGGGGGGATCATCCTACGAGCAGTACTTC
- TRBJ2-1 - TRBV10-3 CAISEPGTVYNEQFF TGTGCCATCAGTGAGCCAGGGACTGTGTACAATGAGCAGTTCTTC
- TRBJ1-2 once TRBV12-5 CASGQTMAAGYTF TGTGCTAGTGGTCAGACGATGGCGGCTGGCTACACCTTC
- TRBJ2-6 - TRBV5-1 CASSQTVSGANVLTF TGCGCCAGCAGTCAGACGGTGTCTGGGGCCAACGTCCTGACTTTC
- TRBJ2-3 once TRBV10-3 CAISEGVSTDTQYF TGTGCCATCAGTGAGGGGGTTAGCACAGATACGCAGTATTTT
- TRBJ1-2 medium-sized TRBV3-1/TRBV3-2 CASSQGRGFVGGGYTF TGTGCCAGCAGCCAAGGAAGAGGTTTTGTCGGGGGCGGCTACACCTTC
TRBD2 TRBJ2-5 - TRBV6-1 CASSETLAGGLETQYF TGTGCCAGCAGTGAGACACTAGCGGGGGGGCTCGAGACCCAGTACTTC
- TRBJ1-2 - TRBV5-1 CASSWTSADYGYTF TGCGCCAGCAGCTGGACCTCGGCAGACTATGGCTACACCTTC
- TRBJ1-1 - TRBV12-3/TRBV12-4 CASRQGAEAFF TGTGCCAGCAGACAGGGAGCCGAAGCTTTCTTT
- TRBJ1-1 - TRBV7-3 CASSLLGGGTEAFF TGTGCCAGCAGCTTACTCGGAGGGGGCACTGAAGCTTTCTTT
- TRBJ1-6 - TRBV6-5 CASSTGRNNSPLHF TGTGCCAGCAGTACTGGACGGAATAATTCACCCCTCCACTTT
- TRBJ2-3 - TRBV7-9 CASSWGRGIIDTDTQYF TGTGCCAGCAGCTGGGGGCGGGGGATAATTGACACAGATACGCAGTATTTT
TRBD1 TRBJ2-3 - TRBV5-4 CASSSGTGRHTDTQYF TGTGCCAGCAGCTCCGGGACAGGGAGACACACAGATACGCAGTATTTT
TRBD2 TRBJ2-3 - TRBV2 CASSERGRGGHRDTQYF TGTGCCAGCAGTGAAAGAGGGCGGGGGGGCCATAGAGATACGCAGTATTTT
TRBD1 TRBJ1-1 - TRBV7-2 CASSPTGQMESLTEAFF TGTGCCAGCAGCCCCACGGGACAGATGGAGAGCCTCACTGAAGCTTTCTTT
- TRBJ1-5 - TRBV7-2 CASSPTEVNQPQHF TGTGCCAGCAGCCCGACAGAGGTCAATCAGCCCCAGCATTTT
- TRBJ2-6 - TRBV15 CATAAGAVSGANVLTF TGTGCCACAGCGGCCGGGGCCGTCTCTGGGGCCAACGTCCTGACTTTC
TRBD1 TRBJ2-5 - TRBV19 CASSIGNRGETQYF TGTGCCAGTAGTATAGGTAACAGGGGAGAGACCCAGTACTTC
- TRBJ1-2 - TRBV7-8 CASSLDRQDYTF TGTGCCAGCAGCTTAGACCGACAGGACTACACCTTC
- TRBJ2-6 - TRBV3-1/TRBV3-2 CASSHPNSAGANVLTF TGTGCCAGCAGCCATCCGAACTCTGCGGGGGCCAACGTCCTGACTTTC
- TRBJ1-2 - TRBV29-1 CSVVSRQSNYGYTF TGCAGCGTTGTCAGCCGGCAAAGTAACTATGGCTACACCTTC
- TRBJ1-1 - TRBV5-1 CASSLSRQQNTEAFF TGCGCCAGCAGCTTGAGTCGACAGCAGAACACTGAAGCTTTCTTT
- TRBJ1-5 - TRBV7-6 CASSLGGPSRQPQHF TGTGCCAGCAGCTTAGGCGGTCCCAGTCGACAGCCCCAGCATTTT
- TRBJ2-1 - TRBV24-1 CATSSGVNEQFF TGTGCCACCAGTTCAGGGGTCAATGAGCAGTTCTTC
- TRBJ2-3 - TRBV10-3 CAISGGGVGPDTQYF TGTGCCATTTCTGGGGGTGGTGTTGGTCCAGATACGCAGTATTTT
- TRBJ2-3 - TRBV9 CASSVILAATDTQYF TGTGCCAGCAGCGTAATACTAGCAGCCACAGATACGCAGTATTTT
- TRBJ1-2 - TRBV6-5 CASSRQVNYGYTF TGTGCCAGCAGTAGGCAGGTTAACTATGGCTACACCTTC
- TRBJ1-5 - TRBV6-1 CASSEGFTETQPQHF TGTGCCAGCAGTGAAGGATTCACTGAGACTCAGCCCCAGCATTTT
- TRBJ1-4 - TRBV3-1/TRBV3-2 CASSQGDLKSALFF TGTGCCAGCAGCCAGGGGGACCTGAAGAGCGCACTGTTTTTT
TRBD1 TRBJ2-1 - TRBV11-3 CASSFPSQGWNEQFF TGTGCCAGCAGCTTCCCCTCACAGGGGTGGAATGAGCAGTTCTTC
TRBD2 TRBJ2-1 once TRBV30 CAWSLGGLAGSYNEQFF TGTGCCTGGAGCCTAGGCGGTCTAGCGGGGTCCTACAATGAGCAGTTCTTC
TRBD2 TRBJ2-3 - TRBV4-1 CASSPRRGSSGVTDTQYF TGCGCCAGCAGCCCTAGGCGGGGGTCTAGCGGGGTCACAGATACGCAGTATTTT
- TRBJ1-5 - TRBV2 CASKGRSNQPQHF TGTGCCAGCAAGGGTAGAAGCAATCAGCCCCAGCATTTT
- TRBJ1-1 - TRBV20-1 CSAGTYTEAFF TGCAGTGCTGGCACCTACACTGAAGCTTTCTTT
- TRBJ2-5 - TRBV5-1 CASSSFSRETQYF TGCGCCAGCAGCTCGTTCTCGCGGGAGACCCAGTACTTC
- TRBJ2-3 once TRBV6-5 CASRGEKADTQYF TGTGCCAGCAGGGGGGAGAAGGCAGATACGCAGTATTTT
- TRBJ1-4 - TRBV5-1 CASSSRQDRGEKLFF TGCGCCAGCAGCTCCCGACAGGACCGGGGTGAAAAACTGTTTTTT
- TRBJ1-1 - TRBV11-3 CASSFTLDTEAFF TGTGCCAGCAGCTTTACTCTGGACACTGAAGCTTTCTTT
- TRBJ2-5 - TRBV5-4 CASSSYREGKETQYF TGTGCCAGCAGCTCCTACAGGGAGGGTAAAGAGACCCAGTACTTC
TRBD2 TRBJ2-5 - TRBV6-2/TRBV6-3 CASSSLTSGGTQETQYF TGTGCCAGCAGTTCCCTTACTAGCGGGGGAACCCAAGAGACCCAGTACTTC
- TRBJ1-3 - TRBV6-6 CASSYGGPKNTIYF TGTGCCAGCAGTTACGGGGGCCCTAAAAACACCATATATTTT
- TRBJ2-5 - TRBV5-5 CASSSGPVTYQETQYF TGTGCCAGCAGCTCCGGACCCGTGACGTACCAAGAGACCCAGTACTTC
TRBD2 TRBJ2-2 - TRBV7-9 CASSLAGGVTGELFF TGTGCCAGCAGCCTAGCGGGGGGTGTCACCGGGGAGCTGTTTTTT
- TRBJ2-1 - TRBV3-1/TRBV3-2 CASSQDWGEQFF TGTGCCAGCAGCCAAGATTGGGGTGAGCAGTTCTTC
- TRBJ2-1 - TRBV7-8 CASSLVRQGGDEQFF TGTGCCAGCAGCTTAGTGAGACAGGGCGGGGATGAGCAGTTCTTC
TRBD2 TRBJ2-5 - TRBV3-1/TRBV3-2 CASSHNGGALEETQYF TGTGCCAGCAGCCATAACGGGGGGGCTTTAGAAGAGACCCAGTACTTC
- TRBJ1-2 - TRBV7-3 CASSLSGQNYGYTF TGTGCCAGCAGCTTAAGCGGGCAGAACTATGGCTACACCTTC
TRBD1 TRBJ2-1 - TRBV5-1 CASSLLQGAGNEQFF TGCGCCAGCAGCCTATTACAGGGGGCGGGAAATGAGCAGTTCTTC
- TRBJ1-1 - TRBV9 CASSVGVQESRTEAFF TGTGCCAGCAGCGTAGGAGTACAGGAGTCACGCACTGAAGCTTTCTTT
- TRBJ1-2 - TRBV18 CASSQGATASHGYTF TGTGCCAGCTCACAAGGCGCAACGGCGTCCCATGGCTACACCTTC